Following are 25 T cell receptor beta chains from one sample sequenced in a study of T cell clones after liver transplantation. TCRdb keeps only in-frame clones here, not all; method: immunoSEQ multiplex PCR. This table has more than 95,000 clones, approximately 90% appearing once. Material: CD4+ T cells from blood, obtained 12 months after liver transplant. The receptor source for this set is a human patient who received a liver transplant. Among the T cells, some may be from the graft donor.

The chain recombines TRBV7-3 with TRBJ2-6, with D uncertain. This CDR3 region has 16 residues. The germline V gene encodes CDR1 SGHTA and CDR2 FQGTGA. The V end was cut by 0 bases, the J end by 2 bases, with 8 bases between. This chain's CDR3 is CASSLTLRAGANVLTF. DNA of the CDR3: TGTGCCAGCAGCTTAACGTTAAGGGCTGGGGCCAACGTCCTGACTTTC.

This chain connects TRBV11-2 to TRBJ2-1; the match to TRBD1 covers 9 bases. J gave up 8 bases and V 4 bases, and 9 bases lay outside the gene matches. The germline V gene encodes CDR1 SGHAT and CDR2 FQNNGV. This CDR3 spans 15 amino acids. The CDR3 loop is CASSSSGTGNDEQFF. The CDR3 DNA sequence: TGTGCCAGCAGCTCATCCGGGACAGGGAACGATGAGCAGTTCTTC.

The V call is TRBV11-2, the J call TRBJ2-7, with D perhaps TRBD1 (6 bases). This CDR3 spans 14 amino acids. V lost 0 bases and J lost 6, with 12 bases in between. CDR1 is SGHAT and CDR2 is FQNNGV in the germline V gene. The CDR3 loop reads CASSLDGQGTEQYF. The DNA of the CDR3 is TGTGCCAGCAGCTTAGATGGGCAGGGGACCGAGCAGTACTTC.

In its sample, this clone was seen once. The V gene is TRBV6-5, the J gene TRBJ1-2; tentative D call: TRBD1 (5 bases). The germline V gene has CDR1 MNHEY and CDR2 SVGAGI. This CDR3 spans 15 amino acids. V shed 3 bases and J shed 5 bases, with 16 bases lying between them. CDR3 in DNA: TGTGCCAGCAGTTATGCCGGGACTGGAGCGTATGGCTACACCTTC. Residues: CASSYAGTGAYGYTF.

The gene calls are TRBV28 and TRBJ2-2; D may match TRBD1 or TRBD2 (5 bases each). Trimming took 10 bases from V and 6 from J, leaving 9 bases between them. The CDR3 totals 11 residues. Germline CDR1 and CDR2: MDHEN and SYDVKM. CDR3 in amino acids: CATQEAGELFF. CDR3 sequence (DNA): TGTGCCACACAGGAGGCCGGGGAGCTGTTTTTT. The full variable domain, its missing parts supplied by reference TRBV28 and TRBJ2-2, is DVKVTQSSRYLVKRTGEKVFLECVQDMDHENMFWYRQDPGLGLRLIYFSYDVKMKEKGDIPEGYSVSREKKERFSLILESASTNQTSMYLCATQEAGELFFGEGSRLTVL.

The chain recombines TRBV7-9 with TRBJ1-1; 9 nucleotides agree with TRBD1. The CDR3 consists of 16 residues. After removal of 7 bases from V and 1 base from J, the junction contained 10 bases not matched to a gene. The germline gives CDR1 SEHNR, CDR2 FQNEAQ (reference sequence). The CDR3 protein is CASTKGTGHSNTEAFF. CDR3 coding DNA: TGTGCCAGCACTAAAGGGACAGGGCACTCGAACACTGAAGCTTTCTTT.

This clone was found a few times. V usage is TRBV7-6 and J usage is TRBJ2-5; either TRBD1 or TRBD2 may fit D (5 bases each). The CDR3 has 13 residues. Trimming removed 8 bases at V and 0 bases at J, with 10 bases between. Germline lookup yields CDR1 SGHVS and CDR2 FNYEAQ. The CDR3 bases are TGTGCCAGCGGGGGTGTTGACCAAGAGACCCAGTACTTC. The encoded protein is CASGGVDQETQYF.

The genes are TRBV11-2 and TRBJ1-2, with D tentatively TRBD1 (6 bases). V lost 3 bases to trimming and J lost 6 bases, with 17 bases between them. Germline values: CDR1 SGHAT, CDR2 FQNNGV. The CDR3 length is 15 residues. The CDR3 spells CASSFNRVRYDGYTF. The CDR3 DNA is TGTGCCAGCAGCTTCAACAGGGTCCGCTATGATGGCTACACCTTC.

This sequence joins TRBV5-4 and TRBJ2-5; D possibly corresponds to TRBD1 (8 bases). From germline, CDR1 is SGHNT and CDR2 YYREEE (reference sequence). V dropped 0 bases and J dropped 4 bases, with 19 bases sitting between them. The CDR3 is 17 amino acids. The CDR3 loop is CASSLAGTGGVRETQYF. In DNA form, the CDR3 reads TGTGCCAGCAGCTTGGCCGGTACAGGGGGGGTTAGAGAGACCCAGTACTTC.

The V and J genes are TRBV11-3 and TRBJ2-7, with D perhaps being TRBD1 or TRBD2 (6 bases each). In germline, CDR1 is SGHNT, CDR2 YENEEA. This CDR3 is 14 amino acids long. Trimming removed 5 bases at V and 9 bases at J, with 20 bases between. This CDR3 is CASSQGGVLGGQYF. Here the CDR3 DNA reads TGTGCCAGCAGCCAGGGCGGGGTGCTAGGGGGGCAGTACTTC.

This clone was found once. The genes are TRBV6-5 and TRBJ2-5; TRBD2 matches 7 bases. With the DNA end fitting TRBJ2-7 better, the J assignment may be wrong. Germline V gives CDR1 MNHEY, CDR2 SVGAGI. The CDR3 consists of 14 residues. CDR3 amino acids: CASSGRGGTYEQYF. CDR3 nucleotide sequence: TGTGCCAGCAGTGGCCGGGGAGGGACCTACGAGCAGTACTTC.

This chain links TRBV18 with TRBJ1-1, with 8 bases lining up with TRBD1. Germline-derived CDR1 and CDR2 are KGHSH and LQKENI. This CDR3 spans 13 amino acids. The J segment lost 5 bases and the V segment lost 4 bases, leaving 3 bases of the junction unmatched. The CDR3 reads CASSRTGGTEAFF. Written as DNA, the CDR3 is TGTGCCAGCTCACGAACAGGGGGGACTGAAGCTTTCTTT.

The J gene is TRBJ2-7, the V gene TRBV7-9; D possibly corresponds to TRBD1 (6 bases). Germline-derived CDR1 and CDR2 are SEHNR and FQNEAQ (reference sequence). V lost 5 bases and J lost 3, with 20 bases in between. This CDR3 is built from 16 residues. The CDR3 protein is CASSPSWLDRGYEQYF. CDR3 DNA sequence: TGTGCCAGCAGCCCCTCGTGGTTGGACAGAGGCTACGAGCAGTACTTC.

The chain employs TRBV7-2 and TRBJ2-5; 9 nucleotides align to TRBD2. The germline gives CDR1 SGHTA, CDR2 FQGNSA. The CDR3 consists of 16 residues. Trimming at V came to 1 base and at J to 5 bases, leaving 8 bases not matched to a gene. Here the CDR3 reads CASSLVAGGPGETQYF. Here the CDR3 DNA reads TGTGCCAGCAGCTTAGTCGCGGGAGGGCCCGGGGAGACCCAGTACTTC.

V and J are TRBV28 and TRBJ2-1; 10 nucleotides agree with TRBD2. Germline assignment: CDR1 MDHEN and CDR2 SYDVKM. The CDR3 runs to 16 residues. V was pared by 5 bases and J by 7 bases, with 11 bases of the junction left unmatched. The CDR3 protein is CASSPQREGPGNEQFF. The CDR3 nucleotides read TGTGCCAGCAGTCCCCAGCGGGAGGGCCCAGGGAATGAGCAGTTCTTC.

The V and J genes are TRBV14 and TRBJ1-1; possibly TRBD1 for D (5 bases). V lost 1 base, J lost 4 bases, and 13 bases lay in between. CDR3 length: 15 amino acids. CDR1 is SGHDN and CDR2 is FVKESK in the germline V gene. CDR3 region: CASSQAVGTGTEAFF. As DNA, the CDR3 is TGTGCCAGCAGCCAAGCTGTGGGGACGGGCACTGAAGCTTTCTTT.

V gene TRBV18 combines with J gene TRBJ2-7; 7 bases are shared with TRBD1. V lost 6 bases and J lost 3; bases outside the gene matches: 11. Germline V gene lookup returns CDR1 KGHSH and CDR2 LQKENI. This CDR3 has 15 residues. The CDR3 DNA sequence: TGTGCCAGCTCCCGAGGGACAGCGGATGACTACGAGCAGTACTTC. Translated: CASSRGTADDYEQYF.

The genes are TRBV7-2 and TRBJ1-1, with TRBD1 matching 8 bases. V gave up 6 bases and J gave up 1 base; unmatched junction bases: 4. Germline V gene sequence: CDR1 SGHTA, CDR2 FQGNSA. This CDR3 spans 14 amino acids. CDR3 region: CASSRQGTNTEAFF. The CDR3, as DNA: TGTGCCAGCAGTCGACAGGGGACGAACACTGAAGCTTTCTTT.

In DNA form, the CDR3 reads TGTGCCAGCAGCTTAGACGGGGGTATCTACGAGCAGTACTTC. Its protein product is CASSLDGGIYEQYF. This chain joins TRBV7-9 and TRBJ2-7; D might be TRBD2 (6 bases). V gave up 1 base and J gave up 3 bases, with 10 bases separating them. Germline-derived CDR1 and CDR2 are SEHNR and FQNEAQ (reference sequence). This CDR3 has 14 amino acids.

V gene TRBV19 combines with J gene TRBJ2-3; 9 bases agree with TRBD1. From germline, CDR1 is LNHDA and CDR2 SQIVND (reference sequence). Trimming removed 7 bases from V and 1 base from J; junction bases left unmatched: 6. The CDR3 consists of 15 residues. CDR3 sequence (DNA): TGTGCCAGTATGAGGACAGGGGCGCGCACAGATACGCAGTATTTT. It translates to CASMRTGARTDTQYF.

This chain connects TRBV4-1 to TRBJ2-7; 9 nucleotides line up with TRBD2. Germline values: CDR1 MGHRA, CDR2 YSYEKL. Trimming took 2 bases from V and 6 from J; bases not matched to a gene: 11. The CDR3 has 16 residues. DNA for the CDR3: TGCGCCAGCAGCCAAAGGCCCCTAGCGGGAAGCACCGAGCAGTACTTC. It specifies CASSQRPLAGSTEQYF.

The count of this clone is one. The chain links TRBV27 to TRBJ2-3; 7 bases align to TRBD1. The CDR3 extends over 16 amino acids. V trimming: 6 bases; J trimming: 1 base; junction bases outside the gene matches: 10. The germline V gene has CDR1 MNHEY and CDR2 SMNVEV (reference sequence). The CDR3 sequence: CASSSDRAAGTDTQYF. Written as DNA, the CDR3 is TGTGCCAGCAGCTCCGACAGGGCGGCTGGCACAGATACGCAGTATTTT.

The V and J genes are TRBV18 and TRBJ2-7; weak D call: TRBD2 (5 bases). Germline CDR1 reads KGHSH; CDR2 reads LQKENI. This CDR3 contains 16 residues. Trimming removed 3 bases from V and 2 bases from J, with 17 bases in between. The CDR3: CASSPPGVPPAYEQYF. The CDR3 coding sequence is TGTGCCAGCTCACCCCCCGGGGTCCCCCCCGCCTACGAGCAGTACTTC.

The V and J genes are TRBV6-5 and TRBJ2-5; either TRBD1 or TRBD2 may supply D (6 bases each). Trimming took 4 bases from V and 4 from J, leaving 10 bases between them. Germline V gene sequence: CDR1 MNHEY, CDR2 SVGAGI. The CDR3 has 13 residues. The DNA for the CDR3 is TGTGCCAGCAGTTCCAGGGGAGGAGAGACCCAGTACTTC. Translating it yields CASSSRGGETQYF.

The chain has TRBV5-8 and TRBJ2-3; D is perhaps TRBD1 (6 bases). Germline CDR1 is SGHTS and CDR2 is YDEGEE. This CDR3 region has 15 residues. V was shortened by 4 bases and J by 3 bases, with 15 bases between the two germline ends. CDR3 sequence: CASSRGKASTDTQYF. In DNA form, the CDR3 reads TGTGCCAGCAGCAGGGGGAAAGCAAGTACAGATACGCAGTATTTT.